The rows below give T cell receptor beta chains drawn from one sample of a study of T cells after posttransplantation cyclophosphamide. TCRdb's copy holds only in-frame clones and misses some; the assay was immunoSEQ multiplex PCR. This sample shows tens of thousands of clones and no singletons; approximately 2.4% rests with the ten largest. The sample was PBMCs. The receptors shown here come from a man aged 35 to 55 in good health, CMV-negative, and a related stem cell transplant donor. Both conserved end residues are part of each CDR3. The order of the fields is D gene, V gene, J gene, clone size, CDR3 DNA, CDR3 protein. The D gene is left open where the match is weak. Clone size is shown for a subset of rows, as once, few, many or a class of expanded clone.

NA	TRBV19	TRBJ2-2	many	TGTGCCAGTAATTCGTTTGGAAGGGGCACCGGGGAGCTGTTTTTT	CASNSFGRGTGELFF
TRBD1	TRBV18	TRBJ2-5	NA	TGTGCCAGCTCACAGGGACAGGGGGCGGCCGAGACCCAGTACTTC	CASSQGQGAAETQYF
NA	TRBV19	TRBJ1-3	many	TGTGCCAGTAGTATCCGGGGGGAAGGAAACACCATATATTTT	CASSIRGEGNTIYF
NA	TRBV2	TRBJ2-5	many	TGTGCCAGCAGTGACGCCCGAGGTGGAGAGACCCAGTACTTC	CASSDARGGETQYF
TRBD1	TRBV5-4	TRBJ2-7	many	TGTGCCAGCAGCCCGGGACAGGGGATTACCTACGAGCAGTACTTC	CASSPGQGITYEQYF
NA	TRBV10-3	TRBJ2-1	many	TGTGCCATCAGTGGAATCCCCGGGGATGAGCAGTTCTTC	CAISGIPGDEQFF
TRBD1	TRBV10-1	TRBJ1-1	NA	TGCGCCAGCAGTGAGTCCAGGGGGCAGGGAAGGAAAGCTTTCTTT	CASSESRGQGRKAFF
NA	TRBV11-2	TRBJ2-2	many	TGTGCCAGCAGCCCGACAGTAGCGAACACCGGGGAGCTGTTTTTT	CASSPTVANTGELFF
TRBD1	TRBV5-1	TRBJ1-2	many	TGCGCCAGCAGCGTGGGACAGAACAATGGCTACACCTTC	CASSVGQNNGYTF
NA	TRBV10-3	TRBJ1-2	many	TGTGCCATCCGGGATGTCCAAAGCTACACCTTC	CAIRDVQSYTF
TRBD1	TRBV18	TRBJ2-1	many	TGTGCCAGCTCACGAGGAAGAGGGTCAGGGACAGGAGATGAGCAGTTCTTC	CASSRGRGSGTGDEQFF
NA	TRBV7-7	TRBJ2-3	many	TGTGCTAGCAGCTTCGACGGGATAGATACGCAGTATTTT	CASSFDGIDTQYF
NA	TRBV5-1	TRBJ2-2	NA	TGCGCCAGCAGCTTGGGACAGGTGAACACCGGGGAGCTGTTTTTT	CASSLGQVNTGELFF
NA	TRBV16	TRBJ1-6	NA	TGTGCCAGCAGCCAAGATAGCTTAAATTCACCCCTCCACTTT	CASSQDSLNSPLHF
NA	TRBV30	TRBJ2-1	many	TGTGCCTGGAGTCTACAGGGAAATGAGCAGTTCTTC	CAWSLQGNEQFF
TRBD1	TRBV9	TRBJ1-2	many	TGTGCCAGCAGGGGGACAGGGAAAGGCTACACCTTC	CASRGTGKGYTF
NA	TRBV6-1	TRBJ2-7	many	TGTGCCAGCAGTGAAAGGAGCGGTGGCTCCTACGAGCAGTACTTC	CASSERSGGSYEQYF
TRBD1	TRBV6-1	TRBJ2-7	many	TGTGCCAGCAAAGGACAGGGTTTCTACGAGCAGTACTTC	CASKGQGFYEQYF
TRBD2	TRBV7-2	TRBJ2-1	many	TGTGCCAGCAGCTTGACTAGCGGGAGCCACAATGAGCAGTTCTTC	CASSLTSGSHNEQFF
TRBD1	TRBV5-4	TRBJ1-5	many	TGTGCCAGCAGCCCGGGACAGGGGGCGGACCAGCCCCAGCATTTT	CASSPGQGADQPQHF
NA	TRBV27	TRBJ1-6	many	TGTGCCAGCGGGACACAGGGATATAATTCACCCCTCCACTTT	CASGTQGYNSPLHF
NA	TRBV4-2	TRBJ1-1	many	TGTGCCAGCAGCCCGGTCTCGGGATTGGGAGGCTACACTGAAGCTTTCTTT	CASSPVSGLGGYTEAFF
NA	TRBV27	TRBJ1-1	many	TGTGCCAGCAGTCCCAATACTTACCAAGGACAGAACACTGAAGCTTTCTTT	CASSPNTYQGQNTEAFF
TRBD1	TRBV7-2	TRBJ1-5	many	TGTGCCAGCAGCTTAGGGACAGGAAGCAATCAGCCCCAGCATTTT	CASSLGTGSNQPQHF
NA	TRBV9	TRBJ1-1	many	TGTGCCAGCAGCGAGACGTTTACAGAGAACACTGAAGCTTTCTTT	CASSETFTENTEAFF
NA	TRBV7-9	TRBJ2-1	few	TGTGCCAGCAGCCTAGGGCCGGGGGAGCGTGGAGATGAGCAGTTCTTC	CASSLGPGERGDEQFF
NA	TRBV19	TRBJ2-6	many	TGTGCCAGTAGTCCCGGCTCTGGGGCCAACGTCCTGACTTTC	CASSPGSGANVLTF
TRBD2	TRBV4-3	TRBJ2-5	many	TGCGCCAGCAGCCAGTTACCGGGACTAAGAGAGTCCCAGTACTTC	CASSQLPGLRESQYF